This TCR beta chain derives from a study of blood T cell repertoires in COVID-19. CDR1 and CDR2 (germline): LGHDT, YNNKEL (reference sequence). CDR3 size: 15 residues. V gave up 4 bases and J gave up 0 bases; unmatched junction bases: 5. Per the original methods: Reference gene primer amplification yielded estimated nucleated cell counts. Only in-frame clones appear in the TCRdb table, and some are missing; sequencing was by immunoSEQ multiplex PCR. V and J calls and clone size are those listed in that table; D and trimming were worked out from the DNA. The sample shows over 200,000 clones, over 80% of them seen only once. In terms of age and location, participants ranged from roughly 18 to 90 years and lived in roughly 22 US areas. Two negative PCRs, clearance, or symptom resolution characterized the recovered Cohort 3 donors.

J is TRBJ2-5 and V is TRBV3-1 (or the pseudogene TRBV3-2); TRBD2 matches at 7 bases. The sample comprised PBMCs or T cells enriched from blood (not recorded which). This clonotype was sampled from a man aged 30-40 years who had recovered from COVID-19. This chain's CDR3 is CASSLTSGNQETQYF. Written as DNA, the CDR3 is TGTGCCAGCAGCCTGACCAGCGGGAACCAAGAGACCCAGTACTTC.